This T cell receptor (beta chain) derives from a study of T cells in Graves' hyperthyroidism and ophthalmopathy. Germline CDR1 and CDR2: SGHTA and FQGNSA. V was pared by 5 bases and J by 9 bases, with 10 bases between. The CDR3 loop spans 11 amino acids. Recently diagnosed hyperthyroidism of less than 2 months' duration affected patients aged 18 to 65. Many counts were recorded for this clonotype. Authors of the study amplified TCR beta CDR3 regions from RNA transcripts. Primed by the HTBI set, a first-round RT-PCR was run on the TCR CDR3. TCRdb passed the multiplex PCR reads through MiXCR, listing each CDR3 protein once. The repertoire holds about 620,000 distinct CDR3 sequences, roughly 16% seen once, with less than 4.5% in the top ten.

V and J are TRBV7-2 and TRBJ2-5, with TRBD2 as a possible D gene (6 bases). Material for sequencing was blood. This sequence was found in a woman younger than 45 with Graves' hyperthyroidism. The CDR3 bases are TGTGCCAGCAGCGGAGGGGTTTCCCAGTACTTC. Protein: CASSGGVSQYF.